The 18 T cell receptor beta chains listed next were all sequenced from one sample in a study of blood T cell repertoires in COVID-19. The table came from immunoSEQ multiplex PCR; TCRdb's copy has only in-frame clones and leaves some out. The sample has hundreds of thousands of clones, around 84% seen once; the top ten hold more than 5.5%. Sequenced: peripheral blood. These receptors all stem from a man of 80 years or more with acute or convalescent COVID-19.

The CDR3 DNA reads as TGTGCCAGCAGCTTGGCCATGGGGGGAGAGCAGTTCTTC. Protein product: CASSLAMGGEQFF. V and J are TRBV5-8 and TRBJ2-1; TRBD2 is a possible D gene (6 bases). Trimming removed 0 bases from V and 10 bases from J, with 11 bases in between. Germline V gives CDR1 SGHTS, CDR2 YDEGEE. This CDR3 is built from 13 residues.

This chain connects TRBV19 to TRBJ2-2, with D possibly TRBD2 on 5 matching bases. Germline assignment: CDR1 LNHDA and CDR2 SQIVND (reference sequence). The CDR3 totals 15 residues. Trimming took 10 bases from V and 5 from J, leaving 20 bases between them. The chain's CDR3 is CATKSTDLATGELFF. CDR3 bases: TGTGCCACTAAATCTACGGACTTGGCTACCGGGGAGCTGTTTTTT.

CDR3 sequence (DNA): TGTGCCACCAGTGACGTTCAGGGTTTTGGTGAGCAGTTCTTC. It specifies CATSDVQGFGEQFF. V gene TRBV24-1 combines with J gene TRBJ2-1; D possibly corresponds to TRBD1 (5 bases). The germline CDR1 and CDR2 sequences are KGHDR and SFDVKD. The length of the CDR3 is 14 residues. V lost 4 bases and J 9 bases, leaving 15 bases between the germline ends.

The rearrangement uses TRBV12-5 and TRBJ2-5; 7 bases are a match to TRBD1. CDR1 LGHNT and CDR2 FRNRAP come from the germline V gene. The CDR3 is 14 residues long. Unmatched junction bases numbered 6, after V lost 6 bases and J lost 2 bases. In DNA, the CDR3 is TGTGCTAGTGGAACAGGGGAGTCTCAAGAGACCCAGTACTTC. Translated, it gives CASGTGESQETQYF.

This sequence joins TRBV28 and TRBJ2-3; 13 bases agree with TRBD2. The CDR3 contains 16 residues. The germline gives CDR1 MDHEN, CDR2 SYDVKM. V lost 6 bases, J lost 2 bases, and 5 bases stayed unmatched. The CDR3 spells CASSVTSGRATDTQYF. CDR3 sequence (DNA): TGTGCCAGCAGCGTCACTAGCGGGAGGGCCACAGATACGCAGTATTTT.

This clone was counted only a few times. V and J are TRBV5-1 and TRBJ1-1; TRBD1 matches 9 bases. Germline lookup yields CDR1 SGHRS and CDR2 YFSETQ. The CDR3 runs 16 residues. The V gene end was trimmed by 0 bases and the J gene end by 4 bases; junction bases not matched to a gene: 7. CDR3 nucleotide sequence: TGCGCCAGCAGCTTGGCCGCGGGACAGGGAGCCACTGAAGCTTTCTTT. Its translation is CASSLAAGQGATEAFF.

The chain is built from TRBV7-2 and TRBJ2-2; TRBD2 agrees at 7 bases. Losses at the gene ends were 5 bases for V and 7 bases for J; bases not matched to a gene: 10. Per germline, CDR1 SGHTA and CDR2 FQGNSA. The CDR3 extends over 15 amino acids. The CDR3 loop reads CASSPSGIRGGELFF. In DNA form, the CDR3 reads TGTGCCAGCAGCCCAAGCGGGATTAGGGGCGGGGAGCTGTTTTTT. Full variable domain (missing parts from reference TRBV7-2 and TRBJ2-2): GAGVSQSPSNKVTEKGKDVELRCDPISGHTALYWYRQSLGQGLEFLIYFQGNSAPDKSGLPSDRFSAERTGGSVSTLTIQRTQQEDSAVYLCASSPSGIRGGELFFGEGSRLTVL.

This clone was seen only once. The chain carries TRBV6-2 or TRBV6-3 and TRBJ1-5, with 7 bases matching TRBD1. The CDR3 runs 14 residues. CDR1 MNHEY and CDR2 SVGEGT come from the germline V gene. V trimming: 6 bases; J trimming: 4 bases; junction bases outside the gene matches: 6. CDR3 protein: CASSLSTGNQPQHF. CDR3 bases: TGTGCCAGCAGCCTCTCGACAGGGAATCAGCCCCAGCATTTT.

The rearrangement joins TRBV15 to TRBJ1-1; 8 nucleotides agree with TRBD1. This CDR3 has 16 amino acids. After removal of 0 bases from V and 3 bases from J, the junction contained 6 bases not matched to a gene. Germline CDR1 and CDR2: LNHNV and YYDKDF (reference sequence). The CDR3 DNA reads as TGTGCCACCAGCAGAGATCGCAGGGGGCAGGACACTGAAGCTTTCTTT. Its translation is CATSRDRRGQDTEAFF.

The chain carries TRBV5-1 and TRBJ2-7; D not resolved. V lost 0 bases and J 3 bases, leaving 7 bases between the germline ends. Germline loops: CDR1 SGHRS, CDR2 YFSETQ. This CDR3 is 13 amino acids long. The CDR3 is CASSLGLVYEQYF. The CDR3 nucleotides read TGCGCCAGCAGCTTGGGCTTAGTCTACGAGCAGTACTTC. Combining the CDR3 with reference TRBV5-1 and TRBJ2-7 gives the whole variable domain KAGVTQTPRYLIKTRGQQVTLSCSPISGHRSVSWYQQTPGQGLQFLFEYFSETQRNKGNFPGRFSGRQFSNSRSEMNVSTLELGDSALYLCASSLGLVYEQYFGPGTRLTVT.

The genes are TRBV19 and TRBJ2-5; 15 bases agree with TRBD2. The CDR3 runs 18 residues. V dropped 3 bases and J dropped 5; count of bases not matched to a gene: 10. Germline loops: CDR1 LNHDA, CDR2 SQIVND (reference sequence). The CDR3 sequence is CASSIGGLAGGQGETQYF. In DNA form, the CDR3 reads TGTGCCAGTAGTATCGGGGGACTAGCGGGAGGCCAAGGGGAGACCCAGTACTTC.

The rearrangement uses TRBV28 and TRBJ2-7, with D possibly matching TRBD2 (5 bases). The V and J ends lost 6 bases and 6 bases respectively, with 15 bases between them. CDR1 MDHEN and CDR2 SYDVKM come from the germline V gene. The CDR3 is 13 amino acids. The CDR3 DNA reads TGTGCCAGCAGCCCCCGGCGGGCTGGCGAGCAGTACTTC. Residues: CASSPRRAGEQYF.

The chain is built from TRBV11-1 and TRBJ2-1; D not certain. V lost 5 bases, J lost 8 bases, and 16 bases lay in between. The germline gives CDR1 SGHAT, CDR2 FQDESV (reference sequence). This CDR3 has 14 amino acids. In DNA form, the CDR3 reads TGTGCCAGCAGCCCCCCACCTTCCTCGGATGAGCAGTTCTTC. Its translation: CASSPPPSSDEQFF.

V and J are TRBV7-6 and TRBJ2-1, with 8 nucleotides matching TRBD2. The trim removed 5 bases at V and 2 bases at J, leaving 11 bases unmatched. The germline V gene has CDR1 SGHVS and CDR2 FNYEAQ. The CDR3 length is 17 residues. The CDR3, as DNA: TGTGCCAGCAGCCCCCGGGCAGCGGGAGCGGCCTACAATGAGCAGTTCTTC. It specifies CASSPRAAGAAYNEQFF.

The chain couples TRBV15 to TRBJ2-3; possible D gene TRBD1, 5 bases. Trimming removed 4 bases at V and 0 bases at J, with 11 bases between. Germline loops: CDR1 LNHNV, CDR2 YYDKDF (reference sequence). There are 15 residues in the CDR3. As DNA, the CDR3 is TGTGCCACCAGCAAATTAGCAGGGAGCACAGATACGCAGTATTTT. Its protein product is CATSKLAGSTDTQYF.

This sequence joins TRBV4-1 and TRBJ2-2; no definite D call. The germline V and J ends were trimmed by 0 bases and 3 bases, with 11 bases remaining between them. CDR3 length: 16 amino acids. Germline assignment: CDR1 MGHRA and CDR2 YSYEKL. The CDR3 region has the DNA TGCGCCAGCAGCCAAGACAGGTCGAGAGACACCGGGGAGCTGTTTTTT. This translates into CASSQDRSRDTGELFF.

The chain combines TRBV9 with TRBJ2-3; possible D gene TRBD2, 6 bases. This CDR3 comprises 14 residues. CDR1 is SGDLS, CDR2 YYNGEE, per germline. V lost 2 bases, J lost 5 bases, and 12 bases lay in between. The CDR3 protein is CASSVGDWVDTQYF. The CDR3 nucleotides read TGTGCCAGCAGCGTGGGGGACTGGGTAGATACGCAGTATTTT.

The rearrangement uses TRBV9 and TRBJ1-4, with D unclear. The V end was cut by 3 bases, the J end by 0 bases, with 6 bases between. The CDR3 is 14 amino acids. Germline CDR1 and CDR2: SGDLS and YYNGEE. The CDR3 nucleotides read TGTGCCAGCAGCGACGGTGCAACTAATGAAAAACTGTTTTTT. Its protein product is CASSDGATNEKLFF.